This passage covers 25 T cell receptor beta chains from one sample sequenced in a study of blood T cell repertoires in COVID-19. Using immunoSEQ multiplex PCR, the repertoire was profiled, and TCRdb retains in-frame clones only, with some absent. The sample yields 450,000 or so clones, approximately 89% seen once. The sequencing input was peripheral blood. The receptors shown here come from a woman aged 40 to 55 with COVID-19, enrolled during active disease.

The chain joins TRBV7-2 to TRBJ2-1, with a weak D call TRBD2 (7 bases). The ends were cut back, 1 base at V and 6 bases at J, with 13 bases in the middle. The V gene's germline CDR1 is SGHTA and CDR2 FQGNSA. The CDR3 totals 15 residues. This chain's CDR3 is CASSLEAGGRNEQFF. CDR3 nucleotides: TGTGCCAGCAGCTTAGAGGCCGGGGGGCGCAATGAGCAGTTCTTC.

The rearrangement uses TRBV30 and TRBJ1-5, with unresolved D. V was trimmed by 8 bases and J by 7 bases, leaving 18 bases between them. CDR1 and CDR2 from the germline V gene are GTSNPN and SVGIG (reference sequence). This CDR3 has 13 residues. The CDR3 sequence: CAQSEAPGQPQHF. DNA of the CDR3: TGTGCCCAAAGCGAGGCCCCGGGGCAGCCCCAGCATTTT.

The gene calls are TRBV6-5 and TRBJ1-1, with 10 bases that match TRBD1. V gave up 6 bases and J gave up 1 base; unmatched junction bases: 5. The germline V gene encodes CDR1 MNHEY and CDR2 SVGAGI. The CDR3 is made up of 15 amino acids. The CDR3 DNA reads as TGTGCCAGCAGATCCAGACAGGGGGCGAACACTGAAGCTTTCTTT. Translation gives CASRSRQGANTEAFF.

The chain joins TRBV9 to TRBJ1-2; 7 bases fit TRBD1. The CDR3 has 14 amino acids. The junction had 3 bases not matched to a gene; V was cut back by 0 bases and J by 4 bases. The germline CDR1 and CDR2 sequences are SGDLS and YYNGEE. The chain's CDR3 is CASSVEEGAYGYTF. The CDR3, as DNA: TGTGCCAGCAGCGTAGAAGAGGGGGCCTATGGCTACACCTTC.

The genes are TRBV9 and TRBJ1-2; D perhaps matches TRBD1 (6 bases). The V gene's germline CDR1 is SGDLS and CDR2 YYNGEE. This CDR3 region has 16 residues. Trimming cost V 4 bases and J 4 bases, with 20 bases left between them. The CDR3 loop is CASSRGSGRGAYGYTF. Here the CDR3 DNA reads TGTGCCAGCAGCAGGGGGTCGGGCAGGGGCGCCTATGGCTACACCTTC.

This sequence joins TRBV9 and TRBJ2-1; TRBD2 matches 7 bases. This CDR3 comprises 13 residues. Germline V gene data show CDR1 as SGDLS and CDR2 as YYNGEE. The CDR3, as DNA: TGTGCTTCGGGAGGCGTCTGGAACAATGAGCAGTTCTTC. Protein: CASGGVWNNEQFF.

The J gene is TRBJ2-5, the V gene TRBV4-3; tentative D call: TRBD1 (5 bases). V was trimmed by 0 bases and J by 7 bases, leaving 9 bases between them. Germline CDR1 and CDR2: LGHNA and YSLEER. CDR3 length equals 13 residues. CDR3 in DNA: TGCGCCAGCAGCCAAGAAGAAGGGGTGACCCAGTACTTC. Encoded protein: CASSQEEGVTQYF.

The gene calls are TRBV5-1 and TRBJ2-5; 10 nucleotides align to TRBD2. The junction had 11 bases not matched to a gene; V was cut back by 7 bases and J by 5 bases. Germline V CDR1 and CDR2: SGHRS, YFSETQ. This CDR3 region has 15 residues. The CDR3 DNA reads TGCGCCAGCGGACAACTAGCGGGACGGGGGGAGACCCAGTACTTC. It encodes CASGQLAGRGETQYF.

The chain uses TRBV7-3 and TRBJ1-1; weak D call: TRBD1 (5 bases). In germline, CDR1 is SGHTA, CDR2 FQGTGA. The CDR3 is 15 residues long. With 1 base removed from V and 1 base from J, the gap between germline ends came to 10 bases. This chain's CDR3 is CASSLMDGGNTEAFF. Here the CDR3 DNA reads TGTGCCAGCAGCTTAATGGACGGGGGGAACACTGAAGCTTTCTTT.

The sample holds one count of this clone. The V call is TRBV5-1, the J call TRBJ2-7, with 11 bases lining up with TRBD2. Looked up from germline, CDR1 is SGHRS and CDR2 is YFSETQ. The CDR3 sequence is 14 residues long. The V and J ends lost 7 bases and 5 bases, in that order; junction bases with no gene match: 8. The CDR3 nucleotides are TGCGCCAGCTCCACTAGCGGGGGTGGTGACGAGCAGTACTTC. It is translated as CASSTSGGGDEQYF.

The chain couples TRBV7-9 to TRBJ2-7; D is unclear. The CDR3 is 15 residues long. V was trimmed by 2 bases and J by 5 bases, leaving 16 bases between them. The germline gives CDR1 SEHNR, CDR2 FQNEAQ (reference sequence). The CDR3 protein is CASSLMRRGTDEQYF. As DNA, the CDR3 is TGTGCCAGCAGCTTAATGCGGAGAGGCACCGACGAGCAGTACTTC.

This chain links TRBV25-1 with TRBJ1-6, with D perhaps TRBD1 (5 bases). Trimming took 5 bases from V and 6 from J, leaving 14 bases between them. The CDR3 length is 15 residues. Germline-derived CDR1 and CDR2 are MGHDK and SYGVNS. This CDR3 reads CASSPSKGLNSPLHF. The CDR3, as DNA: TGTGCCAGCAGTCCCTCTAAGGGGCTTAATTCACCCCTCCACTTT.

This chain links TRBV6-5 with TRBJ2-5; 7 bases fit TRBD1. Germline values: CDR1 MNHEY, CDR2 SVGAGI. Trimming removed 2 bases from V and 2 bases from J; junction bases left unmatched: 8. This CDR3 spans 16 amino acids. This CDR3 reads CASSYVLTGSQETQYF. CDR3 nucleotide sequence: TGTGCCAGCAGTTACGTCCTGACAGGGTCACAAGAGACCCAGTACTTC.

The genes are TRBV19 and TRBJ2-7; 11 bases map to TRBD2. V lost 5 bases to trimming and J lost 7 bases; unmatched junction nucleotides: 10. CDR1 LNHDA and CDR2 SQIVND come from the germline V gene (reference sequence). The CDR3 sequence is 15 residues long. The CDR3 region has the DNA TGTGCCAGTAGTTCCAAGGGACTAGCGGCGGGGGAGCAGTACTTC. Its protein product is CASSSKGLAAGEQYF.

The rearrangement uses TRBV5-1 and TRBJ1-5; D is uncertain. Per the germline V gene, CDR1 is SGHRS and CDR2 is YFSETQ. Trimming stripped 4 bases from V and 5 bases from J, with 13 bases between. The CDR3 is 14 amino acids. The CDR3 loop reads CASSPVPGDQPQHF. Here the CDR3 DNA reads TGCGCCAGCAGCCCGGTCCCAGGTGATCAGCCCCAGCATTTT.

This clone is categorized as medium-sized (0.01 to 0.1%). The V and J genes are TRBV5-1 and TRBJ2-5, with 8 positions matching TRBD1. V shed 4 bases, J shed 2 bases, and the junction held 4 bases outside the gene matches. Germline CDR1 is SGHRS and CDR2 is YFSETQ. The CDR3 extends over 14 amino acids. The CDR3 nucleotides read TGCGCCAGCAGCCCGACAGGGGATCAAGAGACCCAGTACTTC. Its translation is CASSPTGDQETQYF. The full variable domain, in which reference TRBV5-1 and TRBJ2-5 provide the parts outside the CDR3, is KAGVTQTPRYLIKTRGQQVTLSCSPISGHRSVSWYQQTPGQGLQFLFEYFSETQRNKGNFPGRFSGRQFSNSRSEMNVSTLELGDSALYLCASSPTGDQETQYFGPGTRLLVL.

V is TRBV11-2 and J is TRBJ2-7, with TRBD1 matching over 8 bases. The V and J ends lost 5 bases and 5 bases, in that order; junction bases with no gene match: 8. The germline V gene has CDR1 SGHAT and CDR2 FQNNGV. CDR3 length: 14 amino acids. The CDR3, as DNA: TGTGCCAGCAGCATATCGACAGGGGCCCACGAGCAGTACTTC. Protein: CASSISTGAHEQYF.

J is TRBJ1-6 and V is TRBV25-1, with a possible D match to TRBD1 (6 bases). CDR1 and CDR2 (germline): MGHDK, SYGVNS. V was shortened by 0 bases and J by 6 bases, with 9 bases between the two germline ends. CDR3 length: 15 amino acids. CDR3 nucleotides: TGTGCCAGCAGTGAATATGGGGGCCGTAATTCACCCCTCCACTTT. As protein: CASSEYGGRNSPLHF.

V and J are TRBV5-1 and TRBJ1-2; a possible D gene is TRBD1 (5 bases). The germline gives CDR1 SGHRS, CDR2 YFSETQ. This CDR3 spans 16 amino acids. Trimming left V 0 bases short and J 4 bases short, with 16 bases between. The CDR3: CASSLAPSQGSYGYTF. The CDR3, as DNA: TGCGCCAGCAGCTTGGCGCCCTCCCAGGGTAGCTATGGCTACACCTTC.

The sample holds a few counts of this clone. The gene calls are TRBV9 and TRBJ1-1; 7 bases line up with TRBD1. The V and J ends lost 1 base and 8 bases, in that order; junction bases with no gene match: 2. The CDR3 spans 12 residues. The germline CDR1 and CDR2 sequences are SGDLS and YYNGEE. The CDR3 loop reads CASSVPGGEAFF. DNA of the CDR3: TGTGCCAGCAGCGTACCAGGGGGGGAAGCTTTCTTT. The whole variable domain, filled in from reference TRBV9 and TRBJ1-1, reads DSGVTQTPKHLITATGQRVTLRCSPRSGDLSVYWYQQSLDQGLQFLIQYYNGEERAKGNILERFSAQQFPDLHSELNLSSLELGDSALYFCASSVPGGEAFFGQGTRLTVV.

This chain connects TRBV7-2 to TRBJ1-2; tentative D call: TRBD1 (5 bases). Germline CDR1 is SGHTA and CDR2 is FQGNSA. Deletions cut 1 base from V and 4 bases from J, with 10 bases between. The CDR3 runs to 14 residues. CDR3 amino acids: CASSLGAGRYGYTF. The DNA of the CDR3 is TGTGCCAGCAGCTTAGGGGCAGGGCGCTATGGCTACACCTTC.

The genes are TRBV29-1 and TRBJ1-2; tentatively, D is TRBD1 (5 bases). There are 11 residues in the CDR3. The V gene's germline CDR1 is SQVTM and CDR2 ANQGSEA. Trimming took 7 bases from V and 3 from J, leaving 9 bases between them. CDR3 coding DNA: TGCAGCGATACAGGAGACTATGGCTACACCTTC. Its protein product is CSDTGDYGYTF.

The chain links TRBV19 to TRBJ1-1; a possible D gene is TRBD1 (5 bases). CDR3 size: 14 residues. Trimming left V 6 bases short and J 3 bases short, with 14 bases between. Germline V gene sequence: CDR1 LNHDA, CDR2 SQIVND (reference sequence). The CDR3 DNA follows: TGTGCCAGTAGCGCGGCCTCAGGGTACACTGAAGCTTTCTTT. Translated, it gives CASSAASGYTEAFF.

V gene TRBV6-5 combines with J gene TRBJ1-3; 8 bases fit TRBD1. CDR1 is MNHEY and CDR2 is SVGAGI in the germline V gene. V was pared by 7 bases and J by 2 bases, with 4 bases of the junction left unmatched. The CDR3 is 14 residues long. Here the CDR3 DNA reads TGTGCCAGCACCGAGGACAGGGCTGGAAACACCATATATTTT. Protein sequence: CASTEDRAGNTIYF.

In DNA, the CDR3 is TGTGCCAGCAGCTATATAAACAGGGATCTGAGTGGCTACACCTTC. This encodes CASSYINRDLSGYTF. V gene TRBV27 combines with J gene TRBJ1-2, with a possible D match to TRBD1 (6 bases). The V and J ends lost 6 bases and 7 bases respectively, with 21 bases between them. The germline V gene encodes CDR1 MNHEY and CDR2 SMNVEV (reference sequence). The CDR3 has 15 residues.